This T cell receptor beta chain is from a study of blood T cell repertoires in COVID-19. Looking at the study overall: From the United States, Italy and Spain came samples of acute and convalescent COVID-19.

The data were produced by immunoSEQ multiplex PCR, yet TCRdb's version contains in-frame clones alone and is incomplete. Of around 120,000 clones in the sample, roughly 69% are singletons; the top ten hold about 6.5%. CDR1 SGHVS and CDR2 FQNEAQ come from the germline V gene. V lost 2 bases and J 4 bases, leaving 11 bases between the germline ends. The CDR3 has 15 residues. This sequence originates from a man older than 75 with acute or convalescent COVID-19. The chain couples TRBV7-8 to TRBJ1-4; D remains ambiguous. The specimen sequenced was peripheral blood. In DNA, the CDR3 is TGTGCCAGCAGCTTAAAGCTACAGCTTAATGAAAAACTGTTTTTT. Protein: CASSLKLQLNEKLFF.